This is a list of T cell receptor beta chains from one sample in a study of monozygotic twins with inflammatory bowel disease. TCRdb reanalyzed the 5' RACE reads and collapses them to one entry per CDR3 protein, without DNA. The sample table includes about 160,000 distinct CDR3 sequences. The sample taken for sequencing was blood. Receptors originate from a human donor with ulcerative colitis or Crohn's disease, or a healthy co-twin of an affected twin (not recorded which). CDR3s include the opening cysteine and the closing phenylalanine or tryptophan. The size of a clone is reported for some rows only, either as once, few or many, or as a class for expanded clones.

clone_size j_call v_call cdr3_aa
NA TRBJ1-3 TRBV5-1 CASSSGQFSSGNTIYF
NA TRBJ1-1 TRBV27 CASSFPDRYTEAFF
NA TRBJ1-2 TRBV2 CASSDITKGYGYTF
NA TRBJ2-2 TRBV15 CATNPTGNTGELFF
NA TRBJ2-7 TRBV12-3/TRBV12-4 CASSFRDDGEQYF
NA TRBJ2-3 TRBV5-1 CASSLRGQMSTDTQYF
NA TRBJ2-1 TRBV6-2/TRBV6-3 CASSLGSQGYTFF
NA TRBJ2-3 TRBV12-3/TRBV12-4 CASSYTSGTADTQYF
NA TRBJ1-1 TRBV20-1 CSASGATEAFF
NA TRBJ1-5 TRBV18 CASSPGTGSNQPQHF
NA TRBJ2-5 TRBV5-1 CASSLISRGETQYF
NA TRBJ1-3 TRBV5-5 CASASGNTIYF
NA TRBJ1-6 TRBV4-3 CASSQVGQSGSPLHF
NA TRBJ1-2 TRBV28 CASSRVSYGYTF
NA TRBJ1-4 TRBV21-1 CASSPRTATNEKLFF
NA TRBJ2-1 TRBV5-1 CASSLVPSGSSYNEQFF
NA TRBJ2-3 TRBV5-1 CASMATGRDTQYF
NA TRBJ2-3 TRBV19 CASSTGPSFTDTQYF
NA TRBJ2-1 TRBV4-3 CASSQVWSSNEQFF
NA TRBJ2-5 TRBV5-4 CASSLVANQETQYF
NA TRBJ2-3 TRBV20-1 CSATPRGAVSDTQYF
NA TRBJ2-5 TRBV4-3 CASSPDRASKTQYF
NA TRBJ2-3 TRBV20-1 CSAPVGGSGTDTQYF
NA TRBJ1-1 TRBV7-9 CASSLVGQGVTEAFF
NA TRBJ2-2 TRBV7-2 CASSLEGFATGELFF
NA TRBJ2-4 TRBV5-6 CASSRTGNQAKNIQYF
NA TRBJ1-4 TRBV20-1 CSASLGAGTNEKLFF
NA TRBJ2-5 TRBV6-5 CASSYLAGVLQETQYF
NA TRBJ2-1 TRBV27 CASSFGQGNQFF
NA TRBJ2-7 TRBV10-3 CAISEGSGNSYEQYF
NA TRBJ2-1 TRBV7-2 CASSPRTFYNEQFF
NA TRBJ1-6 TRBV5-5 CASSPGTVSGSPLHF
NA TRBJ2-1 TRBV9 CASSPSISKSSYNEQFF
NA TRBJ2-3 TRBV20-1 CSARDGLTDTQYF
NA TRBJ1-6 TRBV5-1 CASSLGDLNRGNSPLHF
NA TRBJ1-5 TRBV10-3 CAISESQPLAGNQPQHF
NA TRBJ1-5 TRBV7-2 CASSREGTGSNQPQHF
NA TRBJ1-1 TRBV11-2 CASSLERGTEAFF
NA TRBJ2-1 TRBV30 CAWSVRDRGNEQFF
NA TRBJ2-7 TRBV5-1 CASSSQSSYEQYF
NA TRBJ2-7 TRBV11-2 CASSLLGESYEQYF
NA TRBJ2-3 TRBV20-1 CSATRPRGQKMGGRWDTTDTQYF
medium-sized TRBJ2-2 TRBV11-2 CASSPWTSGEGTGELFF
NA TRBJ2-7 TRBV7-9 CASSLDPGHYGEQYF
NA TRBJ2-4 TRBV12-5 CASGYGTGSNIQYF
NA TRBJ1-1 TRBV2 CASSDRQGSVNTEAFF
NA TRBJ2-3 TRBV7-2 CASSFSTGTYSSTDTQYF
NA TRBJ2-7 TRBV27 CASSLSGVYEQYF
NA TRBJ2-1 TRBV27 CASRRASPYNEQFF
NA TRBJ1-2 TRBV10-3 CAIRKEGQTYGYTF
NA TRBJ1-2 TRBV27 CASSLRRLGGHGYTF
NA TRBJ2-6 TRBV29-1 CSATGSVAGTTISGANVLTF
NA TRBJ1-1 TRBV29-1 CSVRDPNTEAFF
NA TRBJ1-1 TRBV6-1 CASSRTQGKGEAFF